These T cell receptor beta chains were read from a single sample in a study of post-analysis software for immune sequencing data. Each CDR3 protein gets one entry after TCRdb re-called the PCR reads with MiXCR. Seen here are about 800,000 distinct CDR3 sequences, about 32% observed once, and the top ten hold approximately 0.55%. Sequencing was performed on blood. Source of these receptors: a girl aged 5-17 years with multiple sclerosis. The CDR3 runs from the conserved cysteine through the conserved F or W. Each record gives: V gene, D gene, clone size, J gene, CDR3 protein. D genes are given only for firm matches. Clone size appears in some rows only: once, few, many, or a class for an expanded clone.

V: TRBV20-1; D: NA; size: once; J: TRBJ1-1; CDR3: CSARAGLTEAFF
V: TRBV27; D: TRBD1; size: NA; J: TRBJ1-1; CDR3: CASSTGTGEAFF
V: TRBV5-1; D: TRBD2; size: once; J: TRBJ2-3; CDR3: CASSPGLAGGTPSTDTQYF
V: TRBV20-1; D: TRBD1; size: NA; J: NA; CDR3: CSAPVWDRDYEQYF
V: TRBV12-3/TRBV12-4; D: TRBD1; size: NA; J: TRBJ1-1; CDR3: CASSLVQGVAEAFF
V: TRBV12-3/TRBV12-4; D: NA; size: NA; J: TRBJ2-5; CDR3: CASAPGSRGARETQYF
V: TRBV10-2; D: TRBD2; size: NA; J: TRBJ2-1; CDR3: CASSGGEGETQFF
V: TRBV12-3/TRBV12-4; D: TRBD2; size: few; J: TRBJ2-7; CDR3: CASSYGTSGSWIYEQYF
V: TRBV5-5; D: NA; size: NA; J: TRBJ1-2; CDR3: CASSFSGRGGYTF
V: TRBV27; D: NA; size: NA; J: TRBJ1-2; CDR3: CASGADRLYGYTF
V: TRBV6-2/TRBV6-3; D: TRBD1; size: NA; J: TRBJ1-5; CDR3: CASSPDRVVNQPQHF
V: TRBV7-2; D: NA; size: few; J: TRBJ1-6; CDR3: CASSLTIDSPLHF
V: TRBV5-1; D: NA; size: few; J: TRBJ1-2; CDR3: CASSLADRPPLWGYTF
V: TRBV29-1; D: TRBD1; size: NA; J: TRBJ1-1; CDR3: CSVGPTGGNTEAFF
V: TRBV3-1; D: TRBD2; size: NA; J: TRBJ2-1; CDR3: CASSQAPGRTSGSHNEQFF
V: TRBV29-1; D: TRBD1; size: NA; J: TRBJ1-1; CDR3: CSVVLGQGALNTEAFF
V: TRBV2; D: NA; size: few; J: TRBJ2-7; CDR3: CASGDLGLGSYEQYF
V: TRBV27; D: NA; size: few; J: TRBJ1-1; CDR3: CASSLITGSTEAFF
V: TRBV5-1; D: NA; size: few; J: TRBJ1-4; CDR3: CASSSGNEKLFF
V: TRBV4-3; D: TRBD2; size: NA; J: TRBJ2-1; CDR3: CASSQAASGSSYNEQFF
V: TRBV29-1; D: TRBD1; size: NA; J: NA; CDR3: CSVAVRTGGPAKNIQYF
V: TRBV29-1; D: TRBD1; size: NA; J: TRBJ2-7; CDR3: CSVIVVGTGIPEQYF
V: TRBV10-3; D: TRBD2; size: few; J: TRBJ2-3; CDR3: CAATRGVASGGPSTDTQYF
V: TRBV7-9; D: NA; size: NA; J: TRBJ2-1; CDR3: CASSLWQGPGAYNEQFF
V: TRBV25-1; D: TRBD2; size: NA; J: TRBJ2-3; CDR3: CASSNNQASGYTDTQYF
V: TRBV20-1; D: NA; size: NA; J: TRBJ2-5; CDR3: CSARDLGRSQGTQYF
V: TRBV5-1; D: TRBD2; size: NA; J: TRBJ2-5; CDR3: CASSLLGLAGETQYF
V: TRBV6-2/TRBV6-3; D: NA; size: NA; J: TRBJ2-7; CDR3: CASTTPASFAYEQYF
V: TRBV2; D: TRBD1; size: NA; J: TRBJ1-2; CDR3: CASGQGLEGYTF